Below are 30 T cell receptor beta chains sequenced from a single sample in a study of response to subunit inactivated influenza vaccine. A single record per CDR3 protein comes from TCRdb applying MiXCR to the RT-PCR reads. The table has 490,000 or so distinct CDR3 sequences, around 8% seen once. This specimen was PBMCs from blood, taken less than 30 months after vaccination. The receptors were gathered from a man aged 50 to 69 who received an inactivated influenza vaccine.

This clonotype was detected many times. This chain uses TRBV20-1 with TRBJ1-1; the D is unclear. This CDR3 contains 11 residues. CDR1 is DFQATT, CDR2 SNEGSKA, per germline (reference sequence). The V gene lost 3 bases and the J gene lost 9 bases, with 11 bases spanning the gap. The CDR3 DNA is TGCAGTGCTAGTGAGGCAGGCCAAGCTTTCTTT. Protein sequence: CSASEAGQAFF.

This rearrangement joins TRBV10-3 to TRBJ2-5, with 7 bases that match TRBD1. This CDR3 has 14 residues. CDR1 and CDR2 (germline): ENHRY, SYGVKD. J was trimmed by 5 bases and V by 4 bases; bases with no gene match: 7. The CDR3 DNA is TGTGCCATCAGTGTGACAGGGATAGGGGAGACCCAGTACTTC. This codes for CAISVTGIGETQYF.

The gene calls are TRBV20-1 and TRBJ2-7; 9 nucleotides align to TRBD1. Per the germline V gene, CDR1 is DFQATT and CDR2 is SNEGSKA (reference sequence). Trimming cost V 0 bases and J 2 bases; bases outside gene matches: 8. The CDR3 totals 16 residues. CDR3 loop: CSARDRSRDRAYEQYF. The DNA for the CDR3 is TGCAGTGCTAGAGACCGCTCCCGGGACAGGGCCTACGAGCAGTACTTC.

The chain links TRBV25-1 to TRBJ1-6; D not certain. The germline V gene encodes CDR1 MGHDK and CDR2 SYGVNS. The CDR3 loop spans 14 amino acids. V gave up 3 bases and J gave up 9 bases, with 12 bases separating them. CDR3 sequence (DNA): TGTGCCAGCAGTGACCCGGGGTTAGGTTCACCCCTCCACTTT. This codes for CASSDPGLGSPLHF.

This clonotype was detected a few times. The CDR3, as DNA: TGCGCCAGCAGCTTGGATGGGGGGATGGGGGCCAACGTCCTGACTTTC. Amino acids: CASSLDGGMGANVLTF. The chain is built from TRBV5-1 and TRBJ2-6, with D maybe TRBD2 (6 bases). Germline assignment: CDR1 SGHRS and CDR2 YFSETQ. The CDR3 has 16 amino acids. Trimming removed 0 bases at V and 4 bases at J, with 11 bases between. Full variable domain (missing parts from reference TRBV5-1 and TRBJ2-6): KAGVTQTPRYLIKTRGQQVTLSCSPISGHRSVSWYQQTPGQGLQFLFEYFSETQRNKGNFPGRFSGRQFSNSRSEMNVSTLELGDSALYLCASSLDGGMGANVLTFGAGSRLTVL.

This clonotype has a handful of counts. The chain joins TRBV4-3 to TRBJ2-7; 8 bases are a match to TRBD2. Trimming removed 0 bases from V and 4 bases from J; junction bases left unmatched: 8. This CDR3 contains 16 residues. Germline CDR1 reads LGHNA; CDR2 reads YSLEER. The CDR3 sequence is CASSQDPGLGRYEQYF. In nucleotides, the CDR3 is TGCGCCAGCAGCCAAGACCCGGGACTAGGGCGGTACGAGCAGTACTTC.

In this sample, this clonotype turned up a few times. CDR3 residues: CATSDSKDPTTPSDEQFF. In nucleotides, the CDR3 is TGTGCCACCAGTGATTCCAAGGACCCCACTACTCCCTCCGATGAGCAGTTCTTC. The chain uses TRBV24-1 and TRBJ2-1, with no clear D. This CDR3 comprises 18 residues. Germline V gene lookup returns CDR1 KGHDR and CDR2 SFDVKD. The V end was cut by 2 bases, the J end by 8 bases, with 24 bases between.

The chain is built from TRBV20-1 and TRBJ2-4; D may be TRBD1 or TRBD2 (5 bases each). Germline V gene lookup returns CDR1 DFQATT and CDR2 SNEGSKA (reference sequence). V lost 3 bases and J lost 5, with 14 bases in between. The CDR3 contains 14 residues. The chain's CDR3 is CSARSGPSENIQYF. As DNA, the CDR3 is TGCAGTGCTAGGTCGGGGCCTAGTGAAAACATTCAGTACTTC.

V gene TRBV12-3 or TRBV12-4 combines with J gene TRBJ2-1, with a tentative D call TRBD1 (5 bases). Between the trimmed V and J ends, which lost 6 bases and 10 bases, there was a span of 13 bases. The length of the CDR3 is 12 residues. The CDR3 reads CASSPRRGEQFF. In DNA form, the CDR3 reads TGTGCCAGCAGCCCAAGAAGGGGAGAGCAGTTCTTC.

This clonotype was counted a few times. The rearrangement uses TRBV6-2 or TRBV6-3 and TRBJ1-4, with 7 bases matching TRBD1. The CDR3 runs to 13 residues. The germline CDR1 and CDR2 sequences are MNHEY and SVGEGT. Losses at the gene ends were 7 bases for V and 7 bases for J; bases not matched to a gene: 6. The CDR3 region is CASTRQGGEKLFF. DNA of the CDR3: TGTGCCAGCACGAGACAGGGCGGTGAAAAACTGTTTTTT.

This clonotype was observed at least ten times. The chain links TRBV6-5 to TRBJ1-4, with a possible D match to TRBD1 (6 bases). There are 18 residues in the CDR3. V lost 4 bases, J lost 0 bases, and 18 bases lay in between. Germline CDR1 MNHEY, CDR2 SVGAGI. In DNA, the CDR3 is TGTGCCAGCAGTTCCCCCAGGGGAGGTAGATCAACTAATGAAAAACTGTTTTTT. It codes for CASSSPRGGRSTNEKLFF.

V is TRBV24-1 and J is TRBJ2-1; 7 bases map to TRBD2. CDR3 size: 14 residues. Trimming took 4 bases from V and 4 from J; bases not matched to a gene: 3. From germline, CDR1 is KGHDR and CDR2 SFDVKD. CDR3 amino acids: CATSDSGMYNEQFF. As DNA, the CDR3 is TGTGCCACCAGTGACAGCGGGATGTACAATGAGCAGTTCTTC.

This clonotype was recorded a few times. The chain is built from TRBV5-1 and TRBJ1-1; D might be TRBD1 (5 bases). Per the germline V gene, CDR1 is SGHRS and CDR2 is YFSETQ. V was shortened by 4 bases and J by 6 bases, with 28 bases between the two germline ends. This CDR3 contains 18 residues. The CDR3 sequence: CASSILGGREFGMAEAFF. In DNA, the CDR3 is TGCGCCAGCAGCATATTAGGCGGCAGGGAATTCGGTATGGCTGAAGCTTTCTTT.

This clonotype was found a few times. The chain employs TRBV6-2 or TRBV6-3 and TRBJ1-2; no clear D gene. V dropped 7 bases and J dropped 5 bases, with 14 bases sitting between them. Germline CDR1 and CDR2: MNHEY and SVGEGT. This CDR3 is built from 13 residues. This CDR3 is CASTGPGSYGYTF. CDR3 coding DNA: TGTGCCAGCACCGGACCCGGGTCTTATGGCTACACCTTC.

This clonotype was seen only a few times. The rearrangement joins TRBV29-1 to TRBJ1-1, with D possibly being TRBD1 (5 bases). Trimming pared 2 bases from V and 1 base from J, leaving 17 bases between. Germline assignment: CDR1 SQVTM and CDR2 ANQGSEA. The CDR3 has 16 residues. Here the CDR3 DNA reads TGCAGCGTTGAACAACCGTGGGGGAGTAGGAACACTGAAGCTTTCTTT. The encoded protein is CSVEQPWGSRNTEAFF.

The sample holds a few counts of this clonotype. The chain employs TRBV3-1 and TRBJ2-7; a possible D gene is TRBD1 (6 bases). This CDR3 spans 16 amino acids. V dropped 0 bases and J dropped 3 bases, with 15 bases sitting between them. In germline, CDR1 is LGHDT, CDR2 YNNKEL (reference sequence). The CDR3 spells CASSQELLRGSYEQYF. CDR3 bases: TGTGCCAGCAGCCAAGAACTCCTCAGGGGAAGCTACGAGCAGTACTTC.

This clonotype was counted ten times or more. The chain couples TRBV28 to TRBJ2-3; TRBD1 might be the D (5 bases). The germline V and J ends were trimmed by 8 bases and 2 bases, with 17 bases remaining between them. The CDR3 totals 15 residues. Germline-derived CDR1 and CDR2 are MDHEN and SYDVKM. The CDR3 sequence is CASLDRQTNTDTQYF. DNA for the CDR3: TGTGCCAGCCTCGATAGACAGACGAACACAGATACGCAGTATTTT.

This clonotype was counted between two and nine times. V is TRBV3-1 and J is TRBJ1-2, with 9 positions matching TRBD1. Trimming cost V 1 base and J 4 bases; bases outside gene matches: 4. The CDR3 contains 15 residues. Germline-derived CDR1 and CDR2 are LGHDT and YNNKEL (reference sequence). The CDR3 coding sequence is TGTGCCAGCAGCCAAGCGGGACAGGGATCCTATGGCTACACCTTC. It specifies CASSQAGQGSYGYTF.

J is TRBJ2-7 and V is TRBV20-1; tentative D call: TRBD2 (5 bases). V was trimmed by 3 bases and J by 3 bases, leaving 12 bases between them. The CDR3 extends over 13 amino acids. The germline V gene encodes CDR1 DFQATT and CDR2 SNEGSKA (reference sequence). Written as DNA, the CDR3 is TGCAGTGCTAGGTGGAGGTTTAACTACGAGCAGTACTTC. This sequence encodes CSARWRFNYEQYF.

This clonotype was picked up a small number of times. A read error is likely, as this CDR3 ends without the conserved phenylalanine or tryptophan. This chain joins TRBV6-2 or TRBV6-3 and TRBJ2-7, with 11 bases that match TRBD1. Germline V lookup: CDR1 MNHEY, CDR2 SVGEGT. CDR3 size: 15 residues. After removal of 4 bases from V and 4 bases from J, the junction contained 6 bases not matched to a gene. CDR3: CASSSFGQGAYEQYS. DNA of the CDR3: TGTGCCAGCAGTTCTTTTGGACAGGGGGCATACGAGCAGTACTCC.

The rearrangement links TRBV20-1 to TRBJ1-5; D is perhaps TRBD1 (5 bases). The CDR3 covers 15 residues. The germline V gene has CDR1 DFQATT and CDR2 SNEGSKA (reference sequence). V was clipped by 3 bases and J by 5 bases, with 17 bases between them. For the CDR3, the DNA is TGCAGTGCTAGGACCCCGGGGCAGGGATATCAGCCCCAGCATTTT. Translation gives CSARTPGQGYQPQHF.

The rearrangement joins TRBV7-9 to TRBJ2-2, with 7 bases aligning to TRBD2. V lost 3 bases, J lost 6 bases, and 7 bases stayed unmatched. The CDR3 has 15 residues. Germline V CDR1 and CDR2: SEHNR, FQNEAQ (reference sequence). The CDR3 DNA is TGTGCCAGCAGCTTCCGCCTAGCGGTAGCCGGGGAGCTGTTTTTT. It encodes CASSFRLAVAGELFF.

A few counts support this clonotype. This rearrangement joins TRBV6-5 to TRBJ2-5, with a possible D match to TRBD1 (6 bases). V was shortened by 3 bases and J by 5 bases, with 19 bases between the two germline ends. This CDR3 region has 16 residues. In germline, CDR1 is MNHEY, CDR2 SVGAGI. CDR3 in DNA: TGTGCCAGCAGTTATGGGTCACAGGGAAGGGGGGAGACCCAGTACTTC. Translating gives CASSYGSQGRGETQYF.

This clonotype was picked up a small number of times. The chain carries TRBV4-3 and TRBJ1-4; 7 bases are a match to TRBD1. Per the germline V gene, CDR1 is LGHNA and CDR2 is YSLEER. The CDR3 runs to 16 residues. The V segment lost 6 bases and the J segment 6 bases; nucleotides outside the gene matches: 13. The chain's CDR3 is CASSSRGGARDEKLFF. DNA for the CDR3: TGCGCCAGCAGTTCCAGGGGGGGGGCTAGGGATGAAAAACTGTTTTTT.

This clonotype has only a few counts. The chain recombines TRBV7-2 with TRBJ2-3, with 10 bases lining up with TRBD2. V dropped 4 bases and J dropped 4; count of bases not matched to a gene: 5. Germline-derived CDR1 and CDR2 are SGHTA and FQGNSA. This CDR3 comprises 15 residues. This CDR3 is CASSSSGSAPDTQYF. The CDR3 DNA is TGTGCCAGCAGCTCTAGCGGGAGTGCCCCAGATACGCAGTATTTT.

This chain connects TRBV6-2 or TRBV6-3 to TRBJ1-5; possibly TRBD1 for D (6 bases). The V gene lost 6 bases and the J gene lost 0 bases, with 12 bases spanning the gap. Germline V gene lookup returns CDR1 MNHEY and CDR2 SVGEGT. The CDR3 totals 15 residues. This chain's CDR3 is CASSRGAYSNQPQHF. In DNA form, the CDR3 reads TGTGCCAGCAGCAGGGGTGCCTATAGCAATCAGCCCCAGCATTTT.

This chain uses TRBV11-2 with TRBJ2-7; D tentatively reads TRBD1 or TRBD2 (6 bases each). The V gene's germline CDR1 is SGHAT and CDR2 FQNNGV. This CDR3 has 15 amino acids. V lost 2 bases to trimming and J lost 4 bases, with 15 bases between them. The CDR3 reads CASSLTRGVGYEQYF. The CDR3 nucleotides are TGTGCCAGCAGCTTAACAAGGGGGGTGGGGTACGAGCAGTACTTC.

V usage is TRBV7-2 and J usage is TRBJ2-1, with D perhaps given as TRBD1 or TRBD2 (5 bases each). The germline CDR1 and CDR2 sequences are SGHTA and FQGNSA. This CDR3 has 16 amino acids. Trimming removed 6 bases at V and 0 bases at J, with 15 bases between. This CDR3 is CASSLTGTSSYNEQFF. The CDR3 DNA follows: TGTGCCAGCAGTCTTACTGGGACGAGCTCCTACAATGAGCAGTTCTTC.

This clonotype was seen a handful of times. V usage is TRBV12-3 or TRBV12-4 and J usage is TRBJ2-2; 8 bases fit TRBD1. CDR3 length: 14 residues. After removal of 6 bases from V and 4 bases from J, the junction contained 4 bases not matched to a gene. For the CDR3, the DNA is TGTGCCAGCAGGAAGGACAGGGTCACCGGGGAGCTGTTTTTT. Translated, it gives CASRKDRVTGELFF.

This clonotype was counted ten times or more. J is TRBJ1-3 and V is TRBV4-1, with 11 bases identical to TRBD1. CDR1 and CDR2 from the germline V gene are MGHRA and YSYEKL. Unmatched junction bases numbered 2, after V lost 0 bases and J lost 4 bases. The CDR3 is 16 residues long. DNA for the CDR3: TGCGCCAGCAGCCAAGATAGGACAGGGGGCGGAAACACCATATATTTT. This translates into CASSQDRTGGGNTIYF.